Below are 30 T cell receptor beta chains sequenced from a single sample in a study of metastatic and nonmetastatic thyroid tumors. Treatment of any kind had been given to no patient before thyroid surgery. Using MiXCR, TCRdb re-called clones from the PCR reads. This sample has 26,000 or so clones, with approximately 15% found just once. The specimen was blood. Source of these receptors: a female donor with papillary thyroid cancer or a benign thyroid nodule (not recorded which). Some clones in this sample may be carry-over from other donors' samples.

The rearrangement uses TRBV5-1 and TRBJ2-1, with D possibly being TRBD2 (5 bases). CDR3 length: 12 residues. Germline CDR1 SGHRS, CDR2 YFSETQ. V was trimmed by 4 bases and J by 9 bases, leaving 11 bases between them. In DNA, the CDR3 is TGCGCCAGCAGCCTCGGGAACCCTGAGCAGTTCTTC. This gives the protein CASSLGNPEQFF.

This clone came up many times. One junction end does not reproduce the germline sequence, and a read error may be involved. Here the CDR3 reads CASSFRGLVF. The CDR3 DNA follows: TGTGCCAGCAGTTTTCGGGGGCTAGTCTTT. The chain recombines TRBV28 with TRBJ1-1, with D perhaps TRBD1 (6 bases). CDR1 and CDR2 (germline): MDHEN, SYDVKM. CDR3 length: 10 amino acids.

This clone came up many times. Here the CDR3 reads CASSQDSLVVNEQFF. CDR3 nucleotide sequence: TGTGCCAGCAGCCAAGACTCACTAGTTGTCAATGAGCAGTTCTTC. The V and J genes are TRBV14 and TRBJ2-1; D may be TRBD2 (5 bases). The CDR3 consists of 15 residues. In germline, CDR1 is SGHDN, CDR2 FVKESK. The germline V and J ends were trimmed by 0 bases and 6 bases, with 12 bases remaining between them.

CDR3 in DNA: TGTGCCAGCAGCTTTGGACAGGGGATGTTGAATGAGCAGTTCTTC. This translates into CASSFGQGMLNEQFF. The chain links TRBV7-3 to TRBJ2-1, with TRBD1 matching over 9 bases. In germline, CDR1 is SGHTA, CDR2 FQGTGA. The CDR3 is 15 residues long. Trimming took 3 bases from V and 7 from J; bases not matched to a gene: 7.

This clone showed up many times. In DNA form, the CDR3 reads TGTGCCAGCTCACCAAAAGCCTCTGGGGCCAACGTCCTGACTTTC. Amino acid sequence: CASSPKASGANVLTF. The V gene is TRBV18, the J gene TRBJ2-6, with no clear D. CDR3 length: 15 amino acids. V shed 2 bases and J shed 0 bases, with 5 bases lying between them. Germline lookup yields CDR1 KGHSH and CDR2 LQKENI.

This clone was picked up many times. A read error may be the cause here, since a much bigger clone is one base away. The same CDR3 also results from other DNA sequences found in this sample. The chain carries TRBV30 and TRBJ1-5; D gene unclear. The germline gives CDR1 GTSNPN, CDR2 SVGIG (reference sequence). Between the trimmed V and J ends, which lost 3 bases and 0 bases, there was a span of 6 bases. CDR3 length equals 13 residues. In nucleotides, the CDR3 is TGTGCCTGGAGCCAGAATAGCAATCAGCCCCAGCATTTT. Translation gives CAWSQNSNQPQHF.

This clone was counted at least ten times. The CDR3 DNA is TGCAGTGCCACTAGGCCTAGCGGAAGTTACAATGAGCAGTTCTTC. Translation: CSATRPSGSYNEQFF. V usage is TRBV20-1 and J usage is TRBJ2-1; 7 positions match TRBD2. The germline V gene has CDR1 DFQATT and CDR2 SNEGSKA (reference sequence). With 6 bases clipped from V and 4 bases from J, the junction kept 12 bases outside the gene matches. The CDR3 has 15 amino acids.

This clone appeared many times. The chain recombines TRBV19 with TRBJ1-5, with no clear D. This CDR3 contains 15 residues. Germline CDR1 LNHDA, CDR2 SQIVND (reference sequence). V was trimmed by 5 bases and J by 0 bases, leaving 11 bases between them. The CDR3 loop reads CASSRSRDSNQPQHF. In nucleotides, the CDR3 is TGTGCCAGTAGTCGGTCCAGAGATAGCAATCAGCCCCAGCATTTT.

Many counts were recorded for this clone. The J gene is TRBJ2-3, the V gene TRBV6-1; 9 nucleotides match TRBD1. The V gene end was trimmed by 6 bases and the J gene end by 6 bases; junction bases not matched to a gene: 4. The CDR3 spans 13 residues. Per the germline V gene, CDR1 is MNHNS and CDR2 is SASEGT. This CDR3 is CASRTGGRDTQYF. The CDR3 nucleotides are TGTGCCAGCAGGACAGGGGGAAGGGATACGCAGTATTTT.

In this sample, this clone turned up many times. This rearrangement joins TRBV18 to TRBJ2-5, with a weak D call TRBD1 (6 bases). Germline lookup yields CDR1 KGHSH and CDR2 LQKENI. The CDR3 covers 15 residues. Trimming stripped 5 bases from V and 4 bases from J, with 17 bases between. The CDR3, as DNA: TGTGCCAGCTCATCAACTTATACAGGGTTAGAGACCCAGTACTTC. It codes for CASSSTYTGLETQYF.

This clone showed up many times. The gene calls are TRBV19 and TRBJ2-5; 12 bases are a match to TRBD2. V was clipped by 4 bases and J by 5 bases; unmatched bases: 5. This CDR3 comprises 15 residues. Germline CDR1 LNHDA, CDR2 SQIVND (reference sequence). The CDR3 is CASSRTSGIGETQYF. DNA of the CDR3: TGTGCCAGTAGTAGGACTAGCGGGATCGGGGAGACCCAGTACTTC.

With respect to this clone: A junction end diverges from the germline sequence, so it may reflect a read error. The rearrangement uses TRBV11-2 and TRBJ2-1, with a possible D match to TRBD1 (6 bases). Germline lookup yields CDR1 SGHAT and CDR2 FQNNGV. CDR3 length: 13 residues. CDR3 loop: CAGRWGPYNEQFF. The DNA of the CDR3 is TGTGCCGGCAGGTGGGGGCCCTACAATGAGCAGTTCTTC.

This clone was seen once. A much more abundant neighbour one base away suggests this may be a read error. The same CDR3 also results from other DNA sequences found in this sample. This chain uses TRBV5-1 with TRBJ2-1, with D perhaps TRBD2 (5 bases). The CDR3 is 15 residues long. The germline gives CDR1 SGHRS, CDR2 YFSETQ. The CDR3, as DNA: TGCGCCAGCAGCCTAAGCGGATATTCCTGCAATGAGCAGTTCTTC. This codes for CASSLSGYSCNEQFF.

This clone turned up a few times. A read error is likely, as this CDR3 ends without the conserved phenylalanine or tryptophan. Because the CDR3's place on the DNA is in doubt, the DNA is left out and the CDR3 is given as listed by TCRdb. The CDR3 is CASSTTSDNEQLS. The chain is built from TRBV19 and TRBJ2-1; TRBD2, the table's D call, lacks a check against the DNA. The CDR3 length equals 13 residues, ends included. CDR1 and CDR2 from the germline V gene are LNHDA and SQIVND (reference sequence).

This clone showed up many times. The sample has other DNA sequences that encode this CDR3 too. This chain connects TRBV29-1 to TRBJ1-5; D gene unclear. The germline V gene has CDR1 SQVTM and CDR2 ANQGSEA. This CDR3 is 13 amino acids long. The V gene lost 4 bases and the J gene lost 2 bases, with 9 bases spanning the gap. For the CDR3, the DNA is TGCAGCGTTGGGGGATGGGGCAATCAGCCCCAGCATTTT. Protein: CSVGGWGNQPQHF.

By its share, this clone is medium-sized. The J gene is TRBJ2-7, the V gene TRBV15; TRBD1 matches 9 bases. Germline V gene sequence: CDR1 LNHNV, CDR2 YYDKDF (reference sequence). The ends lost 5 bases at V and 5 bases at J; junction bases unmatched: 10. The CDR3 totals 15 residues. This CDR3 reads CATSPWGQGAHEQYF. Written as DNA, the CDR3 is TGTGCCACCAGCCCCTGGGGACAGGGTGCCCACGAGCAGTACTTC.

This clone ranks as medium-sized (0.01 to 0.1%). The genes are TRBV2 and TRBJ2-7; 8 nucleotides match TRBD1. The germline CDR1 and CDR2 sequences are SNHLY and FYNNEI. Losses at the gene ends were 7 bases for V and 5 bases for J; bases not matched to a gene: 7. The length of the CDR3 is 13 residues. This chain's CDR3 is CASTQTGAHEQYF. The CDR3 DNA reads as TGTGCCAGCACCCAGACAGGGGCCCACGAGCAGTACTTC.

This clone showed up many times. The genes are TRBV12-3 or TRBV12-4 and TRBJ2-3, with TRBD2 matching over 7 bases. This CDR3 has 16 residues. Unmatched junction bases numbered 10, after V lost 5 bases and J lost 2 bases. The CDR3: CASSIRLARNTDTQYF. In DNA form, the CDR3 reads TGTGCCAGCAGTATCCGACTAGCTCGAAACACAGATACGCAGTATTTT.

Details on this clone: This may arise from a read error, as a much more abundant clone is one base away. Other DNA sequences in this specimen translate into the identical CDR3. The V gene is TRBV7-7, the J gene TRBJ2-5; D gene unclear. From germline, CDR1 is SSHAT and CDR2 FNYEAQ (reference sequence). This CDR3 has 15 residues. Trimming pared 5 bases from V and 2 bases from J, leaving 15 bases between. Here the CDR3 DNA reads TGTGCCAGCAGCCTACTCGGTGCGACTCAAGAGACCCAGTACTTC. Protein product: CASSLLGATQETQYF.

This clone came up many times. The CDR3 coding sequence is TGTGCCAGCAGTGAATACAGCGGGGAAAGCACAGATACGCAGTATTTT. Translation gives CASSEYSGESTDTQYF. The chain joins TRBV6-4 to TRBJ2-3, with 7 nucleotides matching TRBD2. J was trimmed by 0 bases and V by 3 bases; bases with no gene match: 6. This CDR3 has 16 residues. Per germline, CDR1 MRHNA and CDR2 SNTAGT.

In its sample, this clone was seen many times. The chain couples TRBV10-3 to TRBJ2-1; 9 bases are shared with TRBD2. With 10 bases clipped from V and 3 bases from J, the junction kept 10 bases outside the gene matches. CDR1 ENHRY and CDR2 SYGVKD come from the germline V gene. The CDR3 has 15 residues. This chain's CDR3 is CASLETSGVYNEQFF. In DNA, the CDR3 is TGTGCCAGTCTAGAGACTAGCGGAGTCTACAATGAGCAGTTCTTC.

At least ten counts were recorded for this clone. V gene TRBV6-1 combines with J gene TRBJ2-1, with 11 bases fitting TRBD2. V was clipped by 6 bases and J by 3 bases; unmatched bases: 4. Germline CDR1 is MNHNS and CDR2 is SASEGT. This CDR3 is 15 amino acids long. CDR3 protein: CASRELAGVYNEQFF. For the CDR3, the DNA is TGTGCCAGCAGAGAACTAGCGGGAGTCTACAATGAGCAGTTCTTC.

On this clone: Relative to the germline gene, one junction end is altered; a read error may explain this. CDR3 in amino acids: CASSEGYRDRAGYTF. The CDR3 DNA is TGTGCCAGCAGTGAAGGGTACCGGGACAGGGCCGGCTATACCTTC. This rearrangement joins TRBV6-1 to TRBJ1-2; 9 bases map to TRBD1. Germline values: CDR1 MNHNS, CDR2 SASEGT. The CDR3 extends over 15 amino acids.

The chain uses TRBV5-1 and TRBJ2-3; 7 bases agree with TRBD1. The CDR3 spans 16 residues. V lost 0 bases and J lost 2; bases outside the gene matches: 6. The germline V gene encodes CDR1 SGHRS and CDR2 YFSETQ. The CDR3 is CASSLVTGFATDTQYF. The CDR3 coding sequence is TGCGCCAGCAGCTTGGTGACAGGGTTTGCCACAGATACGCAGTATTTT.

This clone was counted at least ten times. The sample has other DNA sequences that encode this CDR3 too. The chain combines TRBV18 with TRBJ2-2; D call uncertain. CDR1 KGHSH and CDR2 LQKENI come from the germline V gene. Trimming took off 4 bases at V and 0 bases at J, with 12 bases between the two ends. The CDR3 totals 16 residues. The CDR3 DNA is TGTGCCAGCTCACGCGACATTCCACCGAACACCGGGGAGCTGTTTTTT. It is translated as CASSRDIPPNTGELFF.

This clone was observed at least ten times. J is TRBJ2-1 and V is TRBV20-1, with 11 positions matching TRBD2. This CDR3 is 20 amino acids long. Unmatched junction bases numbered 15, after V lost 0 bases and J lost 2 bases. Looked up from germline, CDR1 is DFQATT and CDR2 is SNEGSKA (reference sequence). The CDR3, as DNA: TGCAGTGCTAGAGACTCCCCCAGACTTGGTAGCGGGAGGGCCTACAATGAGCAGTTCTTC. Its protein is CSARDSPRLGSGRAYNEQFF.

This clone was recorded at least ten times. A much larger clone lies one base from this, so it may be a read error. The conserved final phenylalanine or tryptophan is absent from the CDR3, which likely points to a read error. V is TRBV4-2 and J is TRBJ2-5, with 15 bases lining up with TRBD2. With V trimmed by 0 bases and J by 5 bases, 1 base remained unmatched. CDR3 length: 16 residues. The V gene's germline CDR1 is LGHNA and CDR2 YNFKEQ. As DNA, the CDR3 is TGTGCCAGCAGCCAAGATGGACTAGCGGGAGGGGAGACCCAGTACCTC. This encodes CASSQDGLAGGETQYL.

This clone was observed a few times. This same CDR3 is encoded by further DNA sequences in the sample. V is TRBV7-3 and J is TRBJ2-3, with 7 bases matching TRBD2. The CDR3 contains 14 residues. After removal of 5 bases from V and 6 bases from J, the junction contained 8 bases not matched to a gene. Germline values: CDR1 SGHTA, CDR2 FQGTGA. CDR3 in amino acids: CASSTGTSADTQYF. The CDR3 DNA is TGTGCCAGCAGCACCGGTACTAGCGCGGATACGCAGTATTTT.

The chain recombines TRBV6-4 with TRBJ2-5; D possibly corresponds to TRBD1 (5 bases). Germline CDR1 and CDR2: MRHNA and SNTAGT. Trimming pared 4 bases from V and 2 bases from J, leaving 11 bases between. The CDR3 is 14 amino acids. CDR3 amino acids: CASSAVKGQETQYF. The CDR3 coding sequence is TGTGCCAGCAGTGCGGTTAAGGGGCAAGAGACCCAGTACTTC.

Of note for this clone: Its ends do not fully match the called genes, so a read error is possible. V is TRBV5-1 and J is TRBJ2-2; TRBD1 might be the D (5 bases). Germline V gives CDR1 SGHRS, CDR2 YFSETQ. The CDR3 totals 15 residues. The CDR3 region is CASSLGQGNTVELFF. As DNA, the CDR3 is TGCGCCAGCAGCTTAGGCCAGGGTAACACCGTGGAGTTGTTTTTT. The full variable domain, with the rest looked up from reference TRBV5-1 and TRBJ2-2, is KAGVTQTPRYLIKTRGQQVTLSCSPISGHRSVSWYQQTPGQGLQFLFEYFSETQRNKGNFPGRFSGRQFSNSRSEMNVSTLELGDSALYLCASSLGQGNTVELFFGEGSRLTVL.